This T cell receptor beta chain was retrieved from a study of CD8 T cells in Susac syndrome. Points from the study as a whole: The peak of CD8+ clonal expansion in Susac was seen in TEMRA cells and active patients.

Roughly 0.5 to 1 ug RNA was reverse transcribed with random hexamers. The authors amplified TCR beta CDR3 across 54 Vbeta and 13 Jbeta using immunoSEQ multiplex PCR. TCRdb used MiXCR to reprocess the immunoSEQ multiplex PCR reads, holding one entry per CDR3 protein. The table records tens of thousands of distinct CDR3 sequences, 85% to 95% of them present only once. This clonotype was detected once. Its target is unknown. Sequencing of TCR beta was performed on blood CD8+ T cells and on blood CD4+ T cells. CDR1 is SEHNR, CDR2 FQNEAQ, per germline (reference sequence). The CDR3 has 16 residues. The trim removed 8 bases at V and 1 base at J, leaving 9 bases unmatched.

The sample comprised CD8+ T cells from PBMCs. This sequence was found in a human donor with Susac syndrome. This chain joins TRBV7-9 and TRBJ2-5; 11 nucleotides match TRBD1. CDR3 sequence (DNA): TGTGCCAGCGGACAGGGGGCAGTGGGGGTCCAAGAGACCCAGTACTTC. Amino acid sequence: CASGQGAVGVQETQYF.